A single sample is the source of the 25 T cell receptor beta chains below, sequenced in a study of T cell responses to AZD1222 COVID-19 vaccine. This table comes from immunoSEQ multiplex PCR, and its TCRdb copy is limited to in-frame clones, with some not included. The sample gives some 130,000 clones, 80% to 90% of which show up once; approximately 1.7% is in the top ten. The sample in question was peripheral blood, obtained on day 0 of AZD1222 vaccination. These receptors all come from an adult in good health.

CDR3 nucleotide sequence: TGCGCCAGCAGCCGAGCCGGGACTAGCGGGGGGTCGGATACGCAGTATTTT. Its translation: CASSRAGTSGGSDTQYF. The chain joins TRBV4-1 to TRBJ2-3; the match to TRBD2 covers 15 bases. Losses at the gene ends were 4 bases for V and 6 bases for J; bases not matched to a gene: 8. The CDR3 is 17 residues long. The germline V gene has CDR1 MGHRA and CDR2 YSYEKL.

The J gene is TRBJ1-4, the V gene TRBV2; D remains ambiguous. This CDR3 comprises 12 residues. Germline V gene lookup returns CDR1 SNHLY and CDR2 FYNNEI. The germline V and J ends were trimmed by 7 bases and 8 bases, with 11 bases remaining between them. The CDR3 loop reads CASKISPEKLFF. CDR3 in DNA: TGTGCCAGCAAGATAAGCCCGGAAAAACTGTTTTTT.

The rearrangement links TRBV19 to TRBJ1-3; D not resolved. The CDR3 consists of 16 residues. V was cut by 6 bases and J by 3 bases, with 18 bases left in between. Germline CDR1 and CDR2: LNHDA and SQIVND (reference sequence). For the CDR3, the DNA is TGTGCCAGTAGACCCCCCCAAGGGCTCGTTGGAAACACCATATATTTT. This sequence encodes CASRPPQGLVGNTIYF.

The sample holds one count of this clone. The rearrangement joins TRBV11-3 to TRBJ2-1, with 7 nucleotides matching TRBD2. This CDR3 is 12 amino acids long. V shed 4 bases and J 7 bases; nucleotides not matched to a gene: 1. Germline CDR1 reads SGHNT; CDR2 reads YENEEA. CDR3 in DNA: TGTGCCAGCAGCTATAGCGGGAATGAGCAGTTCTTC. Translated, it gives CASSYSGNEQFF.

This chain joins TRBV9 and TRBJ2-2; D is tentatively TRBD1 or TRBD2 (5 bases each). Looked up from germline, CDR1 is SGDLS and CDR2 is YYNGEE. This CDR3 spans 16 amino acids. V lost 3 bases and J 0 bases, leaving 12 bases between the germline ends. In nucleotides, the CDR3 is TGTGCCAGCAGCGCTGAAGGGGAGTCGAACACCGGGGAGCTGTTTTTT. Protein sequence: CASSAEGESNTGELFF.

In this sample, this clone turned up a few times. The chain links TRBV6-2 or TRBV6-3 to TRBJ1-2, with D maybe TRBD1 (6 bases). Germline V gene lookup returns CDR1 MNHEY and CDR2 SVGEGT. This CDR3 is 16 amino acids long. Trimming took 0 bases from V and 10 from J, leaving 21 bases between them. The CDR3 protein is CASSYSTPLSAGAYTF. For the CDR3, the DNA is TGTGCCAGCAGTTACTCGACGCCCCTCAGTGCGGGGGCCTACACCTTC.

The genes are TRBV19 and TRBJ1-1; no clear D. The CDR3 has 13 residues. Germline V gives CDR1 LNHDA, CDR2 SQIVND (reference sequence). Deletions cut 4 bases from V and 2 bases from J, with 8 bases between. The CDR3 DNA reads as TGTGCCAGTAGTACCCACAGAAACACTGAAGCTTTCTTT. This sequence encodes CASSTHRNTEAFF.

The chain has TRBV27 and TRBJ1-2; TRBD1 agrees at 8 bases. Per germline, CDR1 MNHEY and CDR2 SMNVEV (reference sequence). J gave up 6 bases and V 9 bases, and 12 bases lay outside the gene matches. The CDR3 extends over 14 amino acids. For the CDR3, the DNA is TGTGCCAGAAGTCACCCCCAGGGGGCAGATGGCTACACCTTC. Protein product: CARSHPQGADGYTF.

V is TRBV29-1 and J is TRBJ1-1; D is possibly TRBD1 (6 bases). Trimming left V 3 bases short and J 1 base short, with 15 bases between. Germline CDR1 SQVTM, CDR2 ANQGSEA. The CDR3 totals 15 residues. As DNA, the CDR3 is TGCAGCGTTGACGGCCAGGGGAGGGGGAACACTGAAGCTTTCTTT. It codes for CSVDGQGRGNTEAFF.

The chain joins TRBV7-9 to TRBJ1-2, with TRBD1 matching over 8 bases. This CDR3 has 14 residues. Losses at the gene ends were 5 bases for V and 2 bases for J; bases not matched to a gene: 4. Germline V gene lookup returns CDR1 SEHNR and CDR2 FQNEAQ (reference sequence). The CDR3 DNA sequence: TGTGCCAGCAGCCCCCAGGGGGCGAACTATGGCTACACCTTC. It codes for CASSPQGANYGYTF.

At least ten counts were recorded for this clone. The chain combines TRBV19 with TRBJ2-2; a weak D match, TRBD1 (6 bases). The CDR3 loop spans 13 amino acids. V dropped 7 bases and J dropped 11 bases, with 17 bases sitting between them. The germline V gene has CDR1 LNHDA and CDR2 SQIVND (reference sequence). Here the CDR3 reads CASTIQQGLELFF. CDR3 DNA: TGTGCCAGTACTATCCAACAGGGATTAGAGCTGTTTTTT.

This sequence joins TRBV6-5 and TRBJ1-6; D perhaps matches TRBD1 (6 bases). The CDR3 totals 15 residues. CDR1 MNHEY and CDR2 SVGAGI come from the germline V gene. V gave up 6 bases and J gave up 0 bases, with 9 bases separating them. The CDR3 reads CASRMTGSYNSPLHF. As DNA, the CDR3 is TGTGCCAGCAGAATGACAGGCTCCTATAATTCACCCCTCCACTTT.

The V call is TRBV4-1, the J call TRBJ1-5, with a possible D match to TRBD1 (5 bases). V lost 1 base to trimming and J lost 0 bases, with 10 bases between them. The CDR3 spans 16 residues. The V gene's germline CDR1 is MGHRA and CDR2 YSYEKL. The CDR3 DNA follows: TGCGCCAGCAGCCAAGCGGGGGAGAGTAGCAATCAGCCCCAGCATTTT. Protein product: CASSQAGESSNQPQHF.

J is TRBJ2-3 and V is TRBV6-1, with D perhaps matching TRBD1 or TRBD2 (5 bases each). CDR3 length: 12 amino acids. Germline loops: CDR1 MNHNS, CDR2 SASEGT. Trimming removed 3 bases from V and 5 bases from J, with 6 bases in between. This chain's CDR3 is CASSERGDTQYF. CDR3 nucleotides: TGTGCCAGCAGTGAGAGGGGAGATACGCAGTATTTT.

J is TRBJ2-7 and V is TRBV4-1, with D maybe TRBD2 (6 bases). The CDR3 consists of 16 residues. The germline gives CDR1 MGHRA, CDR2 YSYEKL. V was shortened by 4 bases and J by 0 bases, with 16 bases between the two germline ends. The CDR3: CASSRIGGDGSYEQYF. The CDR3 DNA sequence: TGCGCCAGCAGCCGCATTGGAGGGGACGGCTCCTACGAGCAGTACTTC.

The genes are TRBV11-3 and TRBJ2-4; 7 nucleotides line up with TRBD2. The trim removed 1 base at V and 8 bases at J, leaving 20 bases unmatched. This CDR3 has 19 amino acids. Germline V gene sequence: CDR1 SGHNT, CDR2 YENEEA. Here the CDR3 reads CASSLVGWVAREKGDIQYF. The CDR3 DNA is TGTGCCAGCAGCTTAGTTGGATGGGTGGCGCGGGAGAAAGGGGACATTCAGTACTTC.

The genes are TRBV7-8 and TRBJ2-7; D unclear. V was pared by 5 bases and J by 6 bases, with 14 bases between. Per the germline V gene, CDR1 is SGHVS and CDR2 is FQNEAQ. The CDR3 has 13 amino acids. DNA for the CDR3: TGTGCCAGCAGCCGTGTCGCGATAGGCGAGCAGTACTTC. As protein: CASSRVAIGEQYF.

This rearrangement joins TRBV5-5 to TRBJ2-7, with 8 bases lining up with TRBD1. The J segment lost 3 bases and the V segment lost 4 bases, leaving 15 bases of the junction unmatched. Germline V CDR1 and CDR2: SGHKS, YYEKEE (reference sequence). The CDR3 contains 17 residues. The CDR3: CASSKTGGHTLIYEQYF. DNA of the CDR3: TGTGCCAGCAGCAAAACAGGGGGACACACCCTAATCTACGAGCAGTACTTC.

J is TRBJ2-1 and V is TRBV24-1; no firm D call. This CDR3 region has 14 residues. Per the germline V gene, CDR1 is KGHDR and CDR2 is SFDVKD. Trimming removed 7 bases from V and 2 bases from J, with 11 bases in between. CDR3 in amino acids: CATSPPGPYNEQFF. CDR3 nucleotides: TGTGCCACCAGCCCCCCCGGGCCCTACAATGAGCAGTTCTTC.

J is TRBJ1-5 and V is TRBV10-3, with D maybe TRBD1 (6 bases). Looked up from germline, CDR1 is ENHRY and CDR2 is SYGVKD. V was trimmed by 5 bases and J by 2 bases, leaving 10 bases between them. This CDR3 spans 14 amino acids. The CDR3 nucleotides are TGTGCCATCAGTTCAGGGGATGGCAATCAGCCCCAGCATTTT. Protein: CAISSGDGNQPQHF.

The chain links TRBV6-5 to TRBJ1-1; a possible D gene is TRBD1 (5 bases). The germline V gene encodes CDR1 MNHEY and CDR2 SVGAGI. The V end lost 1 base, the J end lost 2 bases, and 11 bases lay between the germline ends. This CDR3 comprises 15 residues. The DNA of the CDR3 is TGTGCCAGCAGTTACTATGGCAGGGTTAACACTGAAGCTTTCTTT. Its protein product is CASSYYGRVNTEAFF.

The J gene is TRBJ1-1, the V gene TRBV11-3; unclear D gene. The CDR3 is made up of 13 amino acids. Between the trimmed V and J ends, which lost 3 bases and 1 base, there was a span of 6 bases. Looked up from germline, CDR1 is SGHNT and CDR2 is YENEEA. CDR3 nucleotides: TGTGCCAGCAGCTTGACCCGGAACACTGAAGCTTTCTTT. Encoded protein: CASSLTRNTEAFF.

This clone was observed a few times. The gene calls are TRBV9 and TRBJ2-1, with 8 bases fitting TRBD1. J gave up 10 bases and V 4 bases, and 7 bases lay outside the gene matches. This CDR3 region has 13 residues. Germline-derived CDR1 and CDR2 are SGDLS and YYNGEE. The DNA for the CDR3 is TGTGCCAGCAGCCCCCAGGGGGCGGGCGAGCAGTTCTTC. This codes for CASSPQGAGEQFF.

This clone has only one observation. V usage is TRBV29-1 and J usage is TRBJ1-2; D is undetermined. The CDR3 has 12 amino acids. Germline V CDR1 and CDR2: SQVTM, ANQGSEA. Trimming removed 5 bases from V and 3 bases from J, with 10 bases in between. The CDR3: CSVTGSDYGYTF. In DNA form, the CDR3 reads TGCAGCGTTACCGGGTCCGACTATGGCTACACCTTC.

This clone showed up just a few times. The V and J genes are TRBV7-3 and TRBJ1-1, with D maybe TRBD1 (5 bases). CDR1 is SGHTA and CDR2 is FQGTGA in the germline V gene. The V end lost 4 bases, the J end lost 2 bases, and 11 bases lay between the germline ends. CDR3 length: 14 residues. The CDR3 spells CASSSQAINTEAFF. In DNA form, the CDR3 reads TGTGCCAGCAGCTCACAGGCGATTAACACTGAAGCTTTCTTT.